This T cell receptor (beta chain) was captured in a study of cytomegalovirus exposure and HLA in healthy donors. This CDR3 contains 14 residues. The V end was cut by 0 bases, the J end by 2 bases, with 7 bases between. Looked up from germline, CDR1 is GTSNPN and CDR2 is SVGIG (reference sequence). PCR employed 60 Vbeta and 13 Jbeta primers. The method was immunoSEQ multiplex PCR; TCRdb's version includes in-frame clones alone and lacks a portion of them. The repertoire holds about 150,000 clones, with 70% to 80% as singletons. The donors, nominally healthy at sampling, likely had unrecorded immune exposures. Study findings and constraints: Excluded: some indistinguishable V segments such as TRBV6-2 and TRBV6-3. The study flagged some 170 TCR beta chains as cytomegalovirus-associated.

On this clone: Its antigen is as yet unknown.

The V call is TRBV30, the J call TRBJ2-2, with D unresolved. This clonotype was sampled from a young man in good health and CMV-seropositive. Material for sequencing was PBMCs. The CDR3 coding sequence is TGTGCCTGGAGTGTCGCAGTCAACACCGGGGAGCTGTTTTTT. Its protein product is CAWSVAVNTGELFF.